The next 15 T cell receptor beta chains were all read from a single sample in a study of T-cell memory formation after mild COVID-19. TCRdb called the 5' RACE reads again in MiXCR, with one record for every CDR3 protein. The table lists over 45,000 distinct CDR3 sequences, 25% to 35% of them singletons. The sequenced sample consisted of PBMCs or a T cell subset sorted from them (not recorded which). The receptors come from a young man who had mild COVID-19 (a few samples of this study predate the infection). Cell type and time point are not known.

The table lists this clonotype with a few counts. The chain links TRBV4-3 to TRBJ2-3, with 9 bases fitting TRBD2. Germline V gene data show CDR1 as LGHNA and CDR2 as YSLEER. The trim removed 5 bases at V and 0 bases at J, leaving 12 bases unmatched. CDR3 length: 18 residues. The CDR3 is CASSRRGGTYSSTDTQYF. In DNA form, the CDR3 reads TGCGCCAGCAGCAGGCGGGGGGGTACTTATTCTAGCACAGATACGCAGTATTTT.

This clonotype was counted only a few times. This rearrangement joins TRBV4-1 to TRBJ2-7, with 8 bases identical to TRBD1. Germline trimming cut 0 bases from V and 6 bases from J; bases unmatched to any gene: 7. There are 15 residues in the CDR3. Germline V gene sequence: CDR1 MGHRA, CDR2 YSYEKL. The CDR3 loop reads CASSQEVQGVFEQYF. The DNA for the CDR3 is TGCGCCAGCAGCCAAGAGGTACAGGGGGTTTTCGAGCAGTACTTC.

This clonotype was recorded many times. V and J are TRBV6-6 and TRBJ1-2; D possibly corresponds to TRBD1 (6 bases). The CDR3 covers 16 residues. Trimming removed 7 bases at V and 1 base at J, with 19 bases between. CDR1 is MNHNY, CDR2 SVGAGI, per germline (reference sequence). The CDR3 region is CASNRAPAEINYGYTF. The CDR3 bases are TGTGCCAGCAACAGGGCCCCGGCGGAAATTAACTATGGCTACACCTTC.

This clonotype has just a few counts. This chain uses TRBV19 with TRBJ2-1; D unclear. This CDR3 contains 15 residues. Germline V lookup: CDR1 LNHDA, CDR2 SQIVND (reference sequence). Trimming stripped 1 base from V and 0 bases from J, with 7 bases between. The CDR3 bases are TGTGCCAGTAGTATAGGTTATAGCTCCTACAATGAGCAGTTCTTC. Protein: CASSIGYSSYNEQFF. Variable domain in full (rest from reference TRBV19 and TRBJ2-1): DGGITQSPKYLFRKEGQNVTLSCEQNLNHDAMYWYRQDPGQGLRLIYYSQIVNDFQKGDIAEGYSVSREKKESFPLTVTSAQKNPTAFYLCASSIGYSSYNEQFFGPGTRLTVL.

This clonotype has more than one count but fewer than ten. In DNA form, the CDR3 reads TGTGCCAGCAGGCCGGGACAGGGTACCGAGCAGTACTTC. Amino acid sequence: CASRPGQGTEQYF. The V call is TRBV7-6, the J call TRBJ2-7; 9 bases align to TRBD1. With 6 bases clipped from V and 6 bases from J, the junction kept 6 bases outside the gene matches. The CDR3 has 13 residues. Germline V gives CDR1 SGHVS, CDR2 FNYEAQ.

The V and J genes are TRBV7-2 and TRBJ2-7; 9 bases align to TRBD1. CDR1 is SGHTA, CDR2 FQGNSA, per germline. With V trimmed by 5 bases and J by 3 bases, 8 bases remained unmatched. The CDR3 covers 15 residues. The CDR3: CASSQWDRENYEQYV. The CDR3, as DNA: TGTGCCAGCAGCCAATGGGACAGGGAGAACTACGAGCAGTACGTC.

This clonotype was picked up many times. The CDR3 reads CASSATSGGPNEQFF. In DNA, the CDR3 is TGTGCCAGCAGCGCCACTAGCGGGGGGCCCAATGAGCAGTTCTTC. The chain is built from TRBV7-9 and TRBJ2-1; 12 bases line up with TRBD2. Germline CDR1 is SEHNR and CDR2 is FQNEAQ (reference sequence). The CDR3 extends over 15 amino acids. The V segment lost 5 bases and the J segment 6 bases; nucleotides outside the gene matches: 5.

A note on this clonotype: One end of the junction does not line up with germline, which may come from a read error. The chain has TRBV18 and TRBJ2-5; TRBD1 or TRBD2 may be the D gene (5 bases each). CDR1 is KGHSH, CDR2 LQKENI, per germline. This CDR3 is built from 15 residues. CDR3 loop: CASSAPKGSSETQYF. Written as DNA, the CDR3 is TGTGCCAGCTCAGCACCTAAGGGGAGCAGTGAGACCCAGTACTTC.

The rearrangement uses TRBV7-9 and TRBJ2-7, with D tentatively TRBD1 (6 bases). The CDR3 runs 17 residues. In germline, CDR1 is SEHNR, CDR2 FQNEAQ (reference sequence). The ends were cut back, 2 bases at V and 1 base at J, with 18 bases in the middle. In DNA, the CDR3 is TGTGCCAGCAGCTTACCCCCTCCAGGGGCGATTTCCTACGAGCAGTACGTC. It yields the protein CASSLPPPGAISYEQYV.

The rearrangement uses TRBV11-2 and TRBJ2-7, with a possible D match to TRBD1 (5 bases). V lost 4 bases and J lost 4, with 8 bases in between. The CDR3 contains 12 residues. CDR1 SGHAT and CDR2 FQNNGV come from the germline V gene. CDR3 amino acids: CASSWRQYEQYV. CDR3 nucleotide sequence: TGTGCCAGCAGCTGGCGACAGTACGAGCAGTACGTC.

CDR3 loop: CASSSQGTGYAEQYV. The CDR3 DNA reads as TGTGCCAGCAGCTCGCAGGGGACAGGGTATGCCGAGCAGTACGTC. The chain recombines TRBV13 with TRBJ2-7; TRBD1 aligns across 9 bases. Germline CDR1 PRHDT, CDR2 FYEKMQ (reference sequence). The CDR3 consists of 15 residues. V shed 4 bases and J 6 bases; nucleotides not matched to a gene: 10.

Sample share makes this clonotype medium-sized. V and J are TRBV11-2 and TRBJ2-1; either TRBD1 or TRBD2 may fit D (6 bases each). There are 15 residues in the CDR3. The V and J ends lost 3 bases and 3 bases respectively, with 12 bases between them. Germline V CDR1 and CDR2: SGHAT, FQNNGV. The CDR3 DNA reads as TGTGCCAGCAGCTTGGGAGGAGGGGGCTACAATGAGCAGTTCTTC. Translated, it gives CASSLGGGGYNEQFF. The whole variable domain, remainder taken from reference TRBV11-2 and TRBJ2-1, is EAGVAQSPRYKIIEKRQSVAFWCNPISGHATLYWYQQILGQGPKLLIQFQNNGVVDDSQLPKDRFSAERLKGVDSTLKIQPAKLEDSAVYLCASSLGGGGYNEQFFGPGTRLTVL.

This clonotype showed up just a few times. This CDR3 reads CASSAGEDEQFF. As DNA, the CDR3 is TGTGCCAGCAGCGCCGGGGAGGATGAGCAGTTCTTC. V gene TRBV9 combines with J gene TRBJ2-1; D may be TRBD2 (6 bases). This CDR3 has 12 amino acids. CDR1 is SGDLS, CDR2 YYNGEE, per germline. V lost 3 bases and J 8 bases, leaving 9 bases between the germline ends.

CDR3 nucleotide sequence: TGTGCCAGCAGTTTATCTGGGGTTGAGCAGTACTTC. Its translation is CASSLSGVEQYF. The chain joins TRBV27 to TRBJ2-7; D is unresolved. V lost 0 bases, J lost 7 bases, and 7 bases lay in between. This CDR3 contains 12 residues. CDR1 and CDR2 (germline): MNHEY, SMNVEV (reference sequence).

V usage is TRBV6-5 and J usage is TRBJ1-1; TRBD1 is a possible D gene (6 bases). Germline loops: CDR1 MNHEY, CDR2 SVGAGI. The CDR3 consists of 13 residues. The V end lost 1 base, the J end lost 6 bases, and 9 bases lay between the germline ends. CDR3 sequence reads: CASSYWGAAEAFF. CDR3 nucleotides: TGTGCCAGCAGTTACTGGGGGGCGGCTGAAGCTTTCTTT.